A single sample gave rise to the 27 T cell receptor beta chains below, sequenced in a study of blood T cells in healthy people across ages. Primers used in a second PCR of roughly 6 to 11 cycles were a sample-barcoded 5' primer and a J-beta primer mix. TCRdb re-called the 5' RACE reads with MiXCR, one entry per CDR3 protein. The sample holds about 970,000 distinct CDR3 sequences, 45% to 60% seen once. The sample consisted of blood. The receptors derive from an older woman in good health.

The chain employs TRBV4-2 and TRBJ1-5, with a tentative D call TRBD1 (5 bases). CDR3 size: 15 residues. V was cut by 0 bases and J by 5 bases, with 11 bases left in between. CDR1 and CDR2 (germline): LGHNA, YNFKEQ. The CDR3: CASSQEGGVDQPQHF. CDR3 DNA sequence: TGTGCCAGCAGCCAAGAGGGAGGGGTGGATCAGCCCCAGCATTTT.

This chain joins TRBV29-1 and TRBJ2-7; D not certain. Trimming removed 1 base from V and 7 bases from J, with 14 bases in between. CDR1 is SQVTM, CDR2 ANQGSEA, per germline. The CDR3 runs to 13 residues. CDR3 region: CSVEVRTVNEQYF. Here the CDR3 DNA reads TGCAGCGTTGAAGTCCGTACGGTCAATGAGCAGTACTTC.

The chain is built from TRBV28 and TRBJ2-7; D is unclear. The CDR3 is 13 amino acids. The germline V and J ends were trimmed by 6 bases and 5 bases, with 14 bases remaining between them. Germline loops: CDR1 MDHEN, CDR2 SYDVKM. CDR3 DNA sequence: TGTGCCAGCAGCCCCCCCGGGCCCGACGAGCAGTACTTC. Its translation is CASSPPGPDEQYF.

The rearrangement joins TRBV20-1 to TRBJ2-7; a possible D gene is TRBD1 (6 bases). The V and J ends lost 4 bases and 0 bases respectively, with 13 bases between them. Germline values: CDR1 DFQATT, CDR2 SNEGSKA (reference sequence). This CDR3 region has 14 residues. This CDR3 reads CSAIYRASSYEQYF. CDR3 in DNA: TGCAGTGCTATCTACAGGGCGAGCTCCTACGAGCAGTACTTC.

The rearrangement uses TRBV7-3 and TRBJ2-4; tentative D call: TRBD2 (5 bases). The CDR3 covers 17 residues. V was clipped by 5 bases and J by 13 bases, with 30 bases between them. Germline assignment: CDR1 SGHTA and CDR2 FQGTGA. DNA for the CDR3: TGTGCCAGCAGCCACCTCAACGATAGTCGGAGAGTAAGGGAGCAGTACTTC. It translates to CASSHLNDSRRVREQYF.

This clonotype was found many times. The CDR3 sequence is CASSLDDTGRTDTQYF. Here the CDR3 DNA reads TGTGCCAGCAGTTTGGATGATACGGGACGCACAGATACGCAGTATTTT. The chain combines TRBV12-3 or TRBV12-4 with TRBJ2-3; D may correspond to TRBD1 or TRBD2 (5 bases each). V was pared by 3 bases and J by 1 base, with 14 bases between. The CDR3 totals 16 residues.

The CDR3 here is CASNRSGRWETQYF. The CDR3 nucleotides are TGTGCCAGCAATCGGAGCGGGAGGTGGGAGACCCAGTACTTC. The rearrangement links TRBV12-3 or TRBV12-4 to TRBJ2-5, with TRBD2 matching over 9 bases. This CDR3 is 14 amino acids long. J was trimmed by 5 bases and V by 7 bases; bases with no gene match: 8.

The J gene is TRBJ2-7, the V gene TRBV29-1; D is ambiguous. Looked up from germline, CDR1 is SQVTM and CDR2 is ANQGSEA. This CDR3 has 15 amino acids. V was cut by 2 bases and J by 0 bases, with 14 bases left in between. The CDR3 protein is CSVENPDTASYEQYF. Here the CDR3 DNA reads TGCAGCGTTGAAAATCCCGACACTGCCTCCTACGAGCAGTACTTC.

The chain has TRBV2 and TRBJ2-3; D unclear. The germline V gene encodes CDR1 SNHLY and CDR2 FYNNEI. The CDR3 has 17 residues. Trimming removed 2 bases at V and 1 base at J, with 16 bases between. The CDR3 sequence is CASSETSSVWGTDTQYF. The CDR3 coding sequence is TGTGCCAGCAGTGAAACCTCCAGTGTTTGGGGCACAGATACGCAGTATTTT.

The rearrangement links TRBV25-1 to TRBJ2-5; TRBD2 matches at 9 bases. Germline loops: CDR1 MGHDK, CDR2 SYGVNS. The CDR3 has 15 amino acids. V shed 11 bases, J shed 4 bases, and the junction held 14 bases outside the gene matches. The CDR3 bases are TGTGCCTCTGAGGTAGCGGGGGCTGGGCGAGAGACCCAGTACTTC. Translation gives CASEVAGAGRETQYF.

This clonotype was counted at least ten times. The rearrangement joins TRBV28 to TRBJ2-3, with 7 bases matching TRBD1. In germline, CDR1 is MDHEN, CDR2 SYDVKM. The CDR3 has 13 amino acids. V lost 2 bases, J lost 6 bases, and 2 bases stayed unmatched. The CDR3 sequence is CASSLPRGDTQYF. CDR3 DNA sequence: TGTGCCAGCAGTTTACCCAGGGGGGATACGCAGTATTTT.

This chain links TRBV20-1 with TRBJ1-5; unclear D gene. CDR1 and CDR2 from the germline V gene are DFQATT and SNEGSKA (reference sequence). Deletions cut 3 bases from V and 8 bases from J, with 14 bases between. The CDR3 has 13 amino acids. The CDR3 nucleotides are TGCAGTGCTAGTCTGAGGCCGGGCAAGCCCCAGCATTTT. Amino acid sequence: CSASLRPGKPQHF.

The table lists this clonotype with many counts. The chain has TRBV7-2 and TRBJ2-7; D is possibly TRBD2 (5 bases). The V end lost 5 bases, the J end lost 1 base, and 12 bases lay between the germline ends. The CDR3 extends over 14 amino acids. Germline loops: CDR1 SGHTA, CDR2 FQGNSA. The CDR3 loop is CASSGQPGSYEQYF. CDR3 sequence (DNA): TGTGCCAGCAGCGGTCAGCCGGGATCCTACGAGCAGTACTTC.

This rearrangement joins TRBV20-1 to TRBJ2-1; 12 nucleotides agree with TRBD2. The CDR3 spans 14 residues. Germline V gives CDR1 DFQATT, CDR2 SNEGSKA (reference sequence). V shed 5 bases and J 6 bases; nucleotides not matched to a gene: 5. The CDR3 loop reads CSALRLAGANEQFF. The CDR3 bases are TGCAGTGCTCTTCGACTAGCGGGGGCCAATGAGCAGTTCTTC.

This clonotype has only a few counts. The chain couples TRBV7-9 to TRBJ2-7, with D unresolved. The CDR3 is made up of 12 amino acids. In germline, CDR1 is SEHNR, CDR2 FQNEAQ (reference sequence). V lost 3 bases to trimming and J lost 5 bases, with 8 bases between them. Here the CDR3 reads CASSFGLDEQYF. CDR3 nucleotides: TGTGCCAGCAGCTTTGGTTTAGACGAGCAGTACTTC.

The V gene is TRBV29-1, the J gene TRBJ2-7, with D possibly TRBD1 on 6 matching bases. V lost 3 bases and J 3 bases, leaving 12 bases between the germline ends. Per the germline V gene, CDR1 is SQVTM and CDR2 is ANQGSEA. The CDR3 has 13 amino acids. CDR3 loop: CSVEDSLNYEQYF. The CDR3, as DNA: TGCAGCGTTGAGGACAGTCTAAACTACGAGCAGTACTTC.

Points on this clonotype: Mismatch with germline at one junction end may stem from a read error. This chain links TRBV3-1 with TRBJ1-4; the D gene is possibly TRBD1 (5 bases). This CDR3 is built from 16 residues. From germline, CDR1 is LGHDT and CDR2 YNNKEL (reference sequence). The CDR3, as DNA: TGTGCCAGCAGCCCAACAGGACACCCCACCGGCGAAAAACTGTATTTT. Its protein product is CASSPTGHPTGEKLYF.

The chain employs TRBV6-1 and TRBJ1-5; 9 positions agree with TRBD1. Trimming cost V 7 bases and J 7 bases; bases outside gene matches: 5. Germline CDR1 MNHNS, CDR2 SASEGT. The CDR3 totals 13 residues. The CDR3 sequence is CASKGQGRQPQHF. The CDR3 DNA reads TGTGCCAGCAAGGGACAGGGACGGCAGCCCCAGCATTTT.

The chain couples TRBV20-1 to TRBJ2-7; 8 positions agree with TRBD1. This CDR3 is built from 16 residues. Unmatched junction bases numbered 12, after V lost 2 bases and J lost 3 bases. CDR1 DFQATT and CDR2 SNEGSKA come from the germline V gene (reference sequence). This CDR3 reads CSARTPVGQGHYEQYF. DNA of the CDR3: TGCAGTGCTAGAACACCCGTCGGACAGGGACACTACGAGCAGTACTTC.

Turning to this clonotype: This clone may be a read error of a much larger clone one base away. This chain links TRBV6-6 with TRBJ2-5; D is possibly TRBD1 (5 bases). Near its end, the DNA agrees better with TRBJ2-7, so the J call may be wrong. CDR1 is MNHNY, CDR2 SVGAGI, per germline (reference sequence). The CDR3 is 12 residues long. CDR3 protein: CASSYDRYEQYF. Here the CDR3 DNA reads TGTGCCAGCAGTTACGACAGATACGAGCAGTACTTC.

This clonotype appeared once. V gene TRBV15 combines with J gene TRBJ2-7; 10 nucleotides line up with TRBD2. The better agreement between TRBJ2-4 and the DNA end casts doubt on the J call. The germline V gene encodes CDR1 LNHNV and CDR2 YYDKDF (reference sequence). The CDR3 sequence is 19 residues long. The DNA for the CDR3 is TGTGCCACCAGCAGAGATCAGGATAGCGGGGGGCCCTCCAAAAACATTCAGTACTTC. Encoded protein: CATSRDQDSGGPSKNIQYF.

The chain combines TRBV27 with TRBJ1-1; possibly TRBD1 for D (6 bases). Germline CDR1 MNHEY, CDR2 SMNVEV (reference sequence). V dropped 8 bases and J dropped 1 base, with 11 bases sitting between them. CDR3 length: 13 amino acids. The CDR3 spells CASWTDANTEAFF. The CDR3 DNA reads as TGTGCCAGCTGGACAGACGCGAACACTGAAGCTTTCTTT.

This clonotype appeared many times. V and J are TRBV7-2 and TRBJ2-2, with D perhaps TRBD1 (5 bases). The CDR3 sequence is 15 residues long. V was cut by 5 bases and J by 0 bases, with 10 bases left in between. The germline V gene encodes CDR1 SGHTA and CDR2 FQGNSA. CDR3 residues: CASSPQASNTGELFF. The CDR3 nucleotides read TGTGCCAGCAGCCCACAGGCCTCGAACACCGGGGAGCTGTTTTTT. Complete variable domain (other parts from reference TRBV7-2 and TRBJ2-2): GAGVSQSPSNKVTEKGKDVELRCDPISGHTALYWYRQSLGQGLEFLIYFQGNSAPDKSGLPSDRFSAERTGGSVSTLTIQRTQQEDSAVYLCASSPQASNTGELFFGEGSRLTVL.

This chain joins TRBV4-3 and TRBJ2-4; possible D gene TRBD1, 5 bases. The CDR3 extends over 15 amino acids. The germline CDR1 and CDR2 sequences are LGHNA and YSLEER. The germline V and J ends were trimmed by 1 base and 13 bases, with 20 bases remaining between them. The CDR3 DNA follows: TGCGCCAGCAGCCAAGTAAGGGGATTGGGATATGAGCAGTACTTC. This codes for CASSQVRGLGYEQYF.

The rearrangement joins TRBV20-1 to TRBJ2-1, with D perhaps matching TRBD1 or TRBD2 (5 bases each). The V and J ends lost 1 base and 8 bases respectively, with 15 bases between them. CDR3 size: 14 residues. The germline V gene has CDR1 DFQATT and CDR2 SNEGSKA (reference sequence). The CDR3 sequence is CSARVRGSFDEQFF. In DNA, the CDR3 is TGCAGTGCTAGAGTTCGGGGCTCCTTCGATGAGCAGTTCTTC.

This chain links TRBV6-2 or TRBV6-3 with TRBJ2-3, with TRBD2 identical over 9 bases. The CDR3 has 13 residues. CDR1 MNHEY and CDR2 SVGEGT come from the germline V gene. Losses at the gene ends were 6 bases for V and 10 bases for J; bases not matched to a gene: 8. CDR3 loop: CASSGLARSAQYF. CDR3 nucleotide sequence: TGTGCCAGCAGCGGACTAGCGCGCTCGGCGCAGTATTTT.

As to this clonotype: Sequence at one end of the junction differs from germline and may be a read error. Here the CDR3 reads CAISESQIGLGSCEQYF. As DNA, the CDR3 is TGTGCCATCAGTGAGTCCCAAATAGGACTGGGCTCCTGCGAGCAGTACTTC. The V gene is TRBV10-3, the J gene TRBJ2-7; the D gene is possibly TRBD2 (5 bases). The CDR3 has 17 residues. The germline CDR1 and CDR2 sequences are ENHRY and SYGVKD.